This T cell receptor (beta chain) emerged from a study of blood T cell repertoires in COVID-19 (dated by TCRdb to 2018 to 2021). With respect to the entire study: The collaborator samples originated in the United States, Italy and Spain and spanned the acute and convalescent phases of COVID-19. The material from the prospective study consisted of cDNA or gDNA derived from T cells, B-cell-depleted T cells, or PBMCs. Deeply sampled blood TCRbeta repertoires from subjects exposed to, actively infected with, or recovered from COVID-19 were included in the dataset. The repertoires were made available in a free public database intended to serve as a resource for research on the immune response to SARS-CoV-2. The samples were drawn from the first 160 participants of the ongoing ImmuneRACE study and from 950 to 1,500 subjects provided by 6 global collaborators. Sample metadata almost always included a de-identified subject ID, COVID-19 status, age in years and sex. Where available, HLA class I and class II types were obtained from metadata supplied by the sample provider rather than from assay-based typing. General findings and caveats noted by the study authors: The amount of clinical and demographic metadata varied by source and participant and was provided uncurated.

TCRbeta CDR3 regions were amplified from genomic DNA by means of the immunoSEQ Assay, a bias-controlled multiplex PCR. Under the source paper's analysis protocol: The number of nucleated cells in each sample was estimated from the amplification of reference gene primers within the assay. To quantify the absolute abundance of each unique TCRbeta CDR3 rearrangement, sequence reads were collapsed and filtered. For each sample, productive Simpson clonality was calculated as the square root of Simpson's diversity index over productive rearrangements. The table comes from immuneACCESS by way of TCRdb, which keeps in-frame sequences with V and J called. Part of the clones is missing from these tables; in studies checked, under half for an unresolved V gene and the rest for unknown reasons. Clone size and V and J calls were adopted from that table, with D and trimming inferred from the DNA. The sample yields nearly 100,000 clones; 70% to 85% were counted once. Around 16% of the sample lies in the top ten.

Whole blood was collected in K2EDTA tubes by collaborating institutions according to the institutions' own protocols. For TCRbeta analysis, collaborator samples were shipped as frozen whole blood, as isolated PBMCs, or as DNA extracted from either sample type. Notes on this clone: Its cognate antigen has yet to be identified. No base-level quality is on record; no much larger clone is a single base apart.

V is reduced by 1 base and J by 1 base, leaving a spacing of 10 bases between them. CDR1 and CDR2 (LGHNA, YSLEER) derive from the germline V gene. Including the terminal cysteine and phenylalanine, the CDR3 comprises 16 residues. The sequence is cut down to CDR3 DNA, 48 bases in frame from base 1. The sequence joins TRBV4-3 to TRBJ2-2; TRBD2 is perhaps the D gene, given 5 matching bases. This TCR derives from an older woman with acute or convalescent COVID-19. Sample: peripheral blood. CDR3 reads: CASSQVGSQNTGELFF. The nucleotides read TGCGCCAGCAGCCAAGTGGGGAGCCAGAACACCGGGGAGCTGTTTTTT.